This entry describes one T cell receptor beta chain. Its antigen is unknown. The read ends 3 residues shy of where the CDR3 ends; the end is completed using the germline J gene. This sample is part of a study of T cells in women clearing cervical HPV infection. Overall study results and limits: TRBV6-7 relative abundance averaged approximately 0.11% in cases and under 0.2% in controls.

CDR3 length: 13 residues. The germline V gene encodes CDR1 SQVTM and CDR2 ANQGSEA. Trimming left V 7 bases short and J 4 bases short, with 15 bases between. Produced via immunoSEQ multiplex PCR; TCRdb's table is partial and in-frame only. This sample's clone table lists roughly 25,000 clones. This chain connects TRBV29-1 to TRBJ2-3; either TRBD1 or TRBD2 may fit D (5 bases each). The sample comprised blood buffy coat. The receptor comes from a woman between 18 and 69 years old with a cervical HPV16 infection that either progressed to CIN3+ or cleared (not recorded which). The covered CDR3 bases are TGCAGCGGCTGCAGGGAGTGGGCAGATACG. Residues: CSGCREWADT. The CDR3 reads in full as CSGCREWADTQYF.